These 10 T cell receptor beta chains were all obtained from the same sample, sequenced in a study of cytomegalovirus exposure and HLA in healthy donors. Both 60 Vbeta primers and 13 Jbeta primers went into the PCR. Profiled with immunoSEQ multiplex PCR; TCRdb holds only in-frame clones, not every one. Among roughly 260,000 clones listed, approximately 84% were seen once. Sequenced input: PBMCs. These TCRs come from a middle-aged woman in good health and CMV-seropositive.

J is TRBJ2-2 and V is TRBV27; D is possibly TRBD1 (5 bases). Germline V lookup: CDR1 MNHEY, CDR2 SMNVEV (reference sequence). The CDR3 spans 15 residues. Trimming took 0 bases from V and 6 from J, leaving 11 bases between them. In DNA form, the CDR3 reads TGTGCCAGCAGTTTATCCCAGGGTGTACCCGGGGAGCTGTTTTTT. It translates to CASSLSQGVPGELFF.

The chain combines TRBV5-4 with TRBJ2-2; 15 nucleotides line up with TRBD2. V lost 3 bases to trimming and J lost 5 bases; unmatched junction nucleotides: 8. Looked up from germline, CDR1 is SGHNT and CDR2 is YYREEE (reference sequence). The CDR3 contains 18 residues. CDR3 loop: CASSWGLAGGSRTGELFF. The CDR3, as DNA: TGTGCCAGCAGCTGGGGACTAGCGGGAGGCTCGCGGACCGGGGAGCTGTTTTTT. Complete variable domain (other parts from reference TRBV5-4 and TRBJ2-2): ETGVTQSPTHLIKTRGQQVTLRCSSQSGHNTVSWYQQALGQGPQFIFQYYREEENGRGNFPPRFSGLQFPNYSSELNVNALELDDSALYLCASSWGLAGGSRTGELFFGEGSRLTVL.

The CDR3 region is CASRSGANSPLHF. The CDR3 DNA follows: TGTGCCAGCAGGTCTGGGGCTAATTCACCCCTCCACTTT. The chain couples TRBV28 to TRBJ1-6, with TRBD1 as a possible D gene (5 bases). CDR1 and CDR2 (germline): MDHEN, SYDVKM. V was shortened by 6 bases and J by 6 bases, with 9 bases between the two germline ends. CDR3 size: 13 residues.

The chain is built from TRBV6-5 and TRBJ2-1, with TRBD2 matching 13 bases. Unmatched junction bases numbered 7, after V lost 5 bases and J lost 9 bases. The germline V gene has CDR1 MNHEY and CDR2 SVGAGI. CDR3 length equals 15 residues. The CDR3 reads CASSGPGLAGSEQFF. CDR3 nucleotides: TGTGCCAGCAGTGGCCCGGGACTAGCGGGAAGTGAGCAGTTCTTC.

The chain joins TRBV7-2 to TRBJ2-1; D gene unclear. The CDR3 covers 18 residues. Trimming left V 0 bases short and J 4 bases short, with 19 bases between. Per germline, CDR1 SGHTA and CDR2 FQGNSA. CDR3 loop: CASSLARSTGGGYNEQFF. DNA for the CDR3: TGTGCCAGCAGCTTAGCACGGTCGACTGGCGGTGGGTACAATGAGCAGTTCTTC. Full variable domain (remainder filled in from reference TRBV7-2 and TRBJ2-1): GAGVSQSPSNKVTEKGKDVELRCDPISGHTALYWYRQSLGQGLEFLIYFQGNSAPDKSGLPSDRFSAERTGGSVSTLTIQRTQQEDSAVYLCASSLARSTGGGYNEQFFGPGTRLTVL.

This clone has a handful of counts. The rearrangement links TRBV18 to TRBJ2-1, with D possibly TRBD2 on 5 matching bases. The CDR3 sequence is 17 residues long. Germline CDR1 is KGHSH and CDR2 is LQKENI. V was clipped by 6 bases and J by 3 bases, with 21 bases between them. In nucleotides, the CDR3 is TGTGCCAGCTCCCACGCTCAGGAGAGACTAAACTACAATGAGCAGTTCTTC. This sequence encodes CASSHAQERLNYNEQFF. The whole variable domain, remainder taken from reference TRBV18 and TRBJ2-1, is NAGVMQNPRHLVRRRGQEARLRCSPMKGHSHVYWYRQLPEEGLKFMVYLQKENIIDESGMPKERFSAEFPKEGPSILRIQQVVRGDSAAYFCASSHAQERLNYNEQFFGPGTRLTVL.

This chain links TRBV6-1 with TRBJ1-3; possibly TRBD1 for D (5 bases). CDR3 length: 11 residues. The ends were cut back, 6 bases at V and 9 bases at J, with 9 bases in the middle. Germline V gives CDR1 MNHNS, CDR2 SASEGT. The CDR3 DNA follows: TGTGCCAGCAGCCACGGGGGCACCATATATTTT. Its protein is CASSHGGTIYF.

This clone was seen a single time. This chain links TRBV14 with TRBJ2-1, with 11 bases fitting TRBD2. V lost 0 bases to trimming and J lost 2 bases; unmatched junction nucleotides: 6. The CDR3 extends over 18 amino acids. Germline values: CDR1 SGHDN, CDR2 FVKESK. In DNA form, the CDR3 reads TGTGCCAGCAGCCAAGAAGGGACTAGCGGATATCCCTACAATGAGCAGTTCTTC. Protein product: CASSQEGTSGYPYNEQFF.

V and J are TRBV29-1 and TRBJ2-7, with TRBD1 as a possible D gene (7 bases). This CDR3 spans 14 amino acids. Germline V gene sequence: CDR1 SQVTM, CDR2 ANQGSEA. Trimming removed 3 bases at V and 5 bases at J, with 17 bases between. CDR3 sequence: CSVDAAGGNNEQYF. The DNA of the CDR3 is TGCAGCGTTGATGCGGCAGGGGGGAATAACGAGCAGTACTTC.

CDR3 amino acids: CASSLPLSNTGELFF. The CDR3 nucleotides read TGTGCCAGCAGCTTACCCTTATCGAACACCGGGGAGCTGTTTTTT. The chain is built from TRBV11-3 and TRBJ2-2; D unclear. This CDR3 is built from 15 residues. The V end lost 2 bases, the J end lost 0 bases, and 7 bases lay between the germline ends. Germline V gives CDR1 SGHNT, CDR2 YENEEA. Filled out from reference TRBV11-3 and TRBJ2-2, the complete variable domain reads EAGVVQSPRYKIIEKKQPVAFWCNPISGHNTLYWYLQNLGQGPELLIRYENEEAVDDSQLPKDRFSAERLKGVDSTLKIQPAELGDSAVYLCASSLPLSNTGELFFGEGSRLTVL.